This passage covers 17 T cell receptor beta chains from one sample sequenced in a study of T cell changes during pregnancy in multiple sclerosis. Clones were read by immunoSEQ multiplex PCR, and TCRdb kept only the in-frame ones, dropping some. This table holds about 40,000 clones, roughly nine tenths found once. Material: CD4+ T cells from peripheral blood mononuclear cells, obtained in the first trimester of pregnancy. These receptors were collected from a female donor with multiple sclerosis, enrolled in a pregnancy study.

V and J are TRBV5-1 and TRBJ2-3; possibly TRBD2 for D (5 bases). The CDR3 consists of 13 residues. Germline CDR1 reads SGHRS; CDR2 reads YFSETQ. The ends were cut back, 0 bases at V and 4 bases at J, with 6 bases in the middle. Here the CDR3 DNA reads TGCGCCAGCAGCTTGGGAGCGGCAGATACGCAGTATTTT. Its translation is CASSLGAADTQYF.

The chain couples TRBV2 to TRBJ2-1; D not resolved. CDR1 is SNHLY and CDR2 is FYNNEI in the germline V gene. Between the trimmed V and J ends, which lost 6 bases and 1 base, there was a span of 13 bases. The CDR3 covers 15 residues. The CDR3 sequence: CASRVIGFSYNEQFF. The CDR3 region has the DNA TGTGCCAGCAGGGTGATCGGTTTTTCCTACAATGAGCAGTTCTTC.

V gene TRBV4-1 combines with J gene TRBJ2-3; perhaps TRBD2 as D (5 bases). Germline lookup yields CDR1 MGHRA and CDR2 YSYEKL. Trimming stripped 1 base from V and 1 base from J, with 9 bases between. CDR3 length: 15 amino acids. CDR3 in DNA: TGCGCCAGCAGCCAAGGTAATAGCGGCACAGATACGCAGTATTTT. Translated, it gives CASSQGNSGTDTQYF.

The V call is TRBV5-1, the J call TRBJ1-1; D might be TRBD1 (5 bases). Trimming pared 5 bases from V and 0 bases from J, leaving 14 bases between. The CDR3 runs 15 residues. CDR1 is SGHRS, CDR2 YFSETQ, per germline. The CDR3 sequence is CASSLGAGMNTEAFF. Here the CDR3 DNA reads TGCGCCAGCAGTCTAGGGGCAGGGATGAACACTGAAGCTTTCTTT. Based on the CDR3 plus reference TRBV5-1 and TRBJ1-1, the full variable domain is KAGVTQTPRYLIKTRGQQVTLSCSPISGHRSVSWYQQTPGQGLQFLFEYFSETQRNKGNFPGRFSGRQFSNSRSEMNVSTLELGDSALYLCASSLGAGMNTEAFFGQGTRLTVV.

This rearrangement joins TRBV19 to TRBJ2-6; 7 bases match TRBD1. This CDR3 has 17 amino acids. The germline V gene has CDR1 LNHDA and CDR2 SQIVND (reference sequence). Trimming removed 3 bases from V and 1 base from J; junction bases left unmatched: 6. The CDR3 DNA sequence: TGTGCCAGTAGTATTTTGCGGACAGGTTCTGGGGCCAACGTCCTGACTTTC. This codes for CASSILRTGSGANVLTF.

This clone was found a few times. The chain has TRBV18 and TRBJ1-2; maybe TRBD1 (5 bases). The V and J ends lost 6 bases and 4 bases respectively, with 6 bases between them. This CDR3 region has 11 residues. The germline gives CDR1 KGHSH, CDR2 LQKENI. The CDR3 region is CASSDSYGYTF. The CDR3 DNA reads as TGTGCCAGCTCCGACAGCTATGGCTACACCTTC.

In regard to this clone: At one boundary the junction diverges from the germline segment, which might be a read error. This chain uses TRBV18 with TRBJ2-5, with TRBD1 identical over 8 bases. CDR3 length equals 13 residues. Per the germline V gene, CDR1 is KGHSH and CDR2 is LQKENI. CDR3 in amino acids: CASSPDREEAQYF. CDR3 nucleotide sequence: TGTGCCAGCTCACCGGACAGGGAAGAGGCCCAGTACTTC.

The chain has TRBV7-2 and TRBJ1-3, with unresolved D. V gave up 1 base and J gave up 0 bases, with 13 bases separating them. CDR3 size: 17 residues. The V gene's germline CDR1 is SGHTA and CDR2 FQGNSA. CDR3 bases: TGTGCCAGCAGCTTAGTCGGAACAGTCACCTCTGGAAACACCATATATTTT. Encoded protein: CASSLVGTVTSGNTIYF.

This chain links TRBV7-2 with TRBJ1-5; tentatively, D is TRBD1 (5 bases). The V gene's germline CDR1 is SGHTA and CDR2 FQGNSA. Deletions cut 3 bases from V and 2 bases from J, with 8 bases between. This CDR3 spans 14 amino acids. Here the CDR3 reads CASSFARGNQPQHF. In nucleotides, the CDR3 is TGTGCCAGCAGCTTCGCCAGGGGCAATCAGCCCCAGCATTTT.

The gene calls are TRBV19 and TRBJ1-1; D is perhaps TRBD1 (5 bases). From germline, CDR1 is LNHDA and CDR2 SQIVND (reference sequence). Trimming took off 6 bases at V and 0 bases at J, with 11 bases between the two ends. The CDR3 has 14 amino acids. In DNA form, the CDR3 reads TGTGCCAGTAGACGACGACAGATGAACACTGAAGCTTTCTTT. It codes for CASRRRQMNTEAFF.

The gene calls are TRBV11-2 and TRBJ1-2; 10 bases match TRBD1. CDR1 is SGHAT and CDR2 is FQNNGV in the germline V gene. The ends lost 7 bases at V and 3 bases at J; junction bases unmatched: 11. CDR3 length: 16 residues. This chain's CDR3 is CASTISPGTGDYGYTF. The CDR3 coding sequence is TGTGCCAGCACCATAAGTCCTGGGACAGGGGACTATGGCTACACCTTC. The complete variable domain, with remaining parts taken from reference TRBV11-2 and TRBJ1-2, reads EAGVAQSPRYKIIEKRQSVAFWCNPISGHATLYWYQQILGQGPKLLIQFQNNGVVDDSQLPKDRFSAERLKGVDSTLKIQPAKLEDSAVYLCASTISPGTGDYGYTFGSGTRLTVV.

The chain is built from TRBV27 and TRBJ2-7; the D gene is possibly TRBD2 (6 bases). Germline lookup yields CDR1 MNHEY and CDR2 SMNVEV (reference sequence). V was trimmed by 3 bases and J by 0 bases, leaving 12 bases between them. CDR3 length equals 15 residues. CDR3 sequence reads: CASSLRGRSSYEQYF. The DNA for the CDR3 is TGTGCCAGCAGTTTGAGAGGGAGGAGCTCCTACGAGCAGTACTTC.

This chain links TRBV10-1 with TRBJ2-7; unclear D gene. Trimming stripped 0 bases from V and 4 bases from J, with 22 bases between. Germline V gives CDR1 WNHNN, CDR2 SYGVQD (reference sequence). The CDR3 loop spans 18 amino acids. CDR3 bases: TGCGCCAGCAGTGAGTCGGGCCGAGTGGGTCCTCACCTTTACGAGCAGTACTTC. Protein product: CASSESGRVGPHLYEQYF.

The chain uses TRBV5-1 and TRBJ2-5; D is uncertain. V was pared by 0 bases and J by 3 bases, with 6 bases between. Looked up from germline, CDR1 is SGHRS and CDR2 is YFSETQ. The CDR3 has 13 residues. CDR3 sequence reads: CASSLALKETQYF. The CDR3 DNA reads TGCGCCAGCAGCTTGGCTTTAAAAGAGACCCAGTACTTC.

CDR3 in DNA: TGTGCCAGCAGCTTAGACAGGGGGCATCAGCCCCAGCATTTT. It translates to CASSLDRGHQPQHF. This rearrangement joins TRBV7-9 to TRBJ1-5; 9 nucleotides align to TRBD1. With V trimmed by 1 base and J by 5 bases, 0 bases remained unmatched. The V gene's germline CDR1 is SEHNR and CDR2 FQNEAQ (reference sequence). This CDR3 contains 14 residues.

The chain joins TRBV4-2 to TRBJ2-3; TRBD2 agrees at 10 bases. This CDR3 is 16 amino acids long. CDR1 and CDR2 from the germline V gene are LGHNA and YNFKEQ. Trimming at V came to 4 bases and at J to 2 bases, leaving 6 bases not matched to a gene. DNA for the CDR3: TGTGCCAGCAGCCGAGGACTAGCGGAGCTCACAGATACGCAGTATTTT. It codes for CASSRGLAELTDTQYF.

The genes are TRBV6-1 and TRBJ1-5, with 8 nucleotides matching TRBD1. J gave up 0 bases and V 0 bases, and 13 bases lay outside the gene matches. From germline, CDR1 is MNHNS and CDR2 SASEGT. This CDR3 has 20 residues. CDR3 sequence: CASSEAKGTGGTYSNQPQHF. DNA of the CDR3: TGTGCCAGCAGTGAAGCAAAGGGGACAGGAGGTACGTATAGCAATCAGCCCCAGCATTTT.